This TCR beta chain was recovered during a study of beta chain features in type 1 diabetes. To note about this clone: The target antigen is unknown.

The study reverse transcribed the entire isolated RNA, so it sequenced expressed TCRB transcripts. Data came from immunoSEQ multiplex PCR; TCRdb stores just in-frame clones and leaves some out. The sample holds over 25,000 clones, roughly three fifths seen once. Study-wide findings and caveats: TCRB CDR3s were moderately but significantly shorter in Type 1 diabetes patients in all four CD4+ subsets. A greater similarity of naive, central memory and Treg TCRB repertoires was seen among patients than among healthy donors.

The CDR3 is made up of 14 amino acids. V lost 4 bases to trimming and J lost 2 bases, with 11 bases between them. Specimen: Tregs from blood. The receptor was derived from a woman younger than 35 with type 1 diabetes. The chain couples TRBV23-1 to TRBJ1-1; no reliable D call. TRBV23-1 is flagged as an ORF with uncertain function. The CDR3 DNA is TGCGCCAGCAGTCCCCGGCGGGGAAACACTGAAGCTTTCTTT. Translation: CASSPRRGNTEAFF.